The 5 T cell receptor beta chains presented below share a single source sample, sequenced in a study of cytomegalovirus exposure and HLA in healthy donors. PCR primers comprised 60 Vbeta and 13 Jbeta primers. Measured with immunoSEQ multiplex PCR; TCRdb has only the in-frame clones, and not every one. The sample lists about 140,000 clones, almost 85% occurring once. Sequenced: PBMCs. Every receptor here comes from a man aged 18-30 years in good health and CMV-seropositive.

This chain joins TRBV4-2 and TRBJ2-7; 11 bases fit TRBD2. Germline assignment: CDR1 LGHNA and CDR2 YNFKEQ. The CDR3 length is 12 residues. The V and J ends lost 7 bases and 6 bases, in that order; junction bases with no gene match: 2. The CDR3 region has the DNA TGTGCCAGCACCGGGACTAGCGGCGAGCAGTACTTC. This sequence encodes CASTGTSGEQYF.

The gene calls are TRBV27 and TRBJ2-7, with 8 bases identical to TRBD1. Germline V gene lookup returns CDR1 MNHEY and CDR2 SMNVEV (reference sequence). The trim removed 8 bases at V and 6 bases at J, leaving 15 bases unmatched. The CDR3 is 15 amino acids. The CDR3 nucleotides read TGTGCCAGCCGTAACCGTGACAGGGGACGCGTCGAGCAGTACTTC. Amino acids: CASRNRDRGRVEQYF.

This clone was seen more than once but under ten times. The V gene is TRBV28, the J gene TRBJ2-7; TRBD2 might be the D (5 bases). Germline CDR1 MDHEN, CDR2 SYDVKM. The V end lost 6 bases, the J end lost 5 bases, and 8 bases lay between the germline ends. CDR3 length: 11 residues. CDR3 amino acids: CASRRVDEQYF. The CDR3 DNA reads as TGTGCCAGCAGGAGGGTTGACGAGCAGTACTTC.

The chain carries TRBV14 and TRBJ1-1, with TRBD1 identical over 12 bases. V was pared by 0 bases and J by 2 bases, with 16 bases of the junction left unmatched. The CDR3 loop spans 21 amino acids. The germline gives CDR1 SGHDN, CDR2 FVKESK. The CDR3, as DNA: TGTGCCAGCAGCCAAGATTACCGGTGGGGGACAGGGGGCGCGTTAAACACTGAAGCTTTCTTT. This encodes CASSQDYRWGTGGALNTEAFF.

This clone occurred once. V and J are TRBV28 and TRBJ2-2; 7 nucleotides align to TRBD1. In germline, CDR1 is MDHEN, CDR2 SYDVKM. V lost 4 bases and J lost 4; bases outside the gene matches: 6. The CDR3 length is 15 residues. This CDR3 reads CASSYPGQSTGELFF. Written as DNA, the CDR3 is TGTGCCAGCAGTTATCCGGGACAGTCCACCGGGGAGCTGTTTTTT.